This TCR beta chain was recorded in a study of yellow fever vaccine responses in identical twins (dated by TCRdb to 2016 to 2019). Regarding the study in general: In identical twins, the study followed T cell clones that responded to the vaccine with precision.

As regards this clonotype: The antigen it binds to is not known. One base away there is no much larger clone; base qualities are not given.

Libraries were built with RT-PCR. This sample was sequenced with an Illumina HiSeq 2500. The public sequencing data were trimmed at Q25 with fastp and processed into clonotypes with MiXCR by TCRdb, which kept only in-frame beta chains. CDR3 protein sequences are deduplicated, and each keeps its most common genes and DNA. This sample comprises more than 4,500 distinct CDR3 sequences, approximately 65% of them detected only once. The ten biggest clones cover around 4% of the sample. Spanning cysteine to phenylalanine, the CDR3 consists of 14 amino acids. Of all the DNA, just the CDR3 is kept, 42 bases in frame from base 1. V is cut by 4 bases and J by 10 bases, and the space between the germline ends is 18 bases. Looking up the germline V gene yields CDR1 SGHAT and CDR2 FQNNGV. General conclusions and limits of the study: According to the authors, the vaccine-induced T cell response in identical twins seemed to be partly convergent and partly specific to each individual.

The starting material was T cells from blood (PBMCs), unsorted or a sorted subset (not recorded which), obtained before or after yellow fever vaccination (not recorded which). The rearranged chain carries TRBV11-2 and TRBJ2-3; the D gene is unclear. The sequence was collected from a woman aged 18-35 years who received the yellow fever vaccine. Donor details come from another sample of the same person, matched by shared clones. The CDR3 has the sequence CASSSLLEVGSQYF. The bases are TGTGCCAGCAGCTCGCTATTGGAAGTGGGTTCGCAGTATTTT.